This paragraph reports one TCR beta chain. Its specificity is unknown. The junction departs from germline at one end; a sequencing error may be responsible. This sample is part of a study of blood T cells in healthy people across ages. Using a J-beta primer mix together with a sample-barcoded 5' primer, a second PCR was run for about 6 to 11 cycles. TCRdb reprocessed the 5' RACE reads with MiXCR, giving one entry per CDR3 protein. The sample lists about 1.6 million distinct CDR3 sequences; about 31% were seen once. The V gene's germline CDR1 is MNHEY and CDR2 SVGAGI. The CDR3 totals 13 residues. Study-level findings and limits: TCR beta diversity per million T cells fell roughly linearly with age.

The sequence was collected from a woman in her twenties or thirties in good health. The material sequenced was blood. This chain uses TRBV6-5 with TRBJ2-7; D unresolved. The CDR3 sequence is CASRYSARTEQYF. For the CDR3, the DNA is TGTGCCAGCAGGTACTCAGCCCGTACCGAGCAGTACTTC.